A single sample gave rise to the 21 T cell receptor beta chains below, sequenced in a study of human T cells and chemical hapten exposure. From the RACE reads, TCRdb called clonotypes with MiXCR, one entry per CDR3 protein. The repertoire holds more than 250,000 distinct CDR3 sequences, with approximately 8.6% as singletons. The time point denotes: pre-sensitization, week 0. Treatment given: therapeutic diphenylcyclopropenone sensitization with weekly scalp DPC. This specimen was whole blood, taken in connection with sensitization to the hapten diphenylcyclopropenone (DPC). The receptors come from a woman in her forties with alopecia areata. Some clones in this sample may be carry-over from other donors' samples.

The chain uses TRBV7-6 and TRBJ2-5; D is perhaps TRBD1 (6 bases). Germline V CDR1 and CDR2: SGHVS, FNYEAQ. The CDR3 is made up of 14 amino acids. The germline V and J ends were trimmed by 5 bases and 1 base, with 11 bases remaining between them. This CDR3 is CASSIRQVQETQYF. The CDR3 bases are TGTGCCAGCAGCATCAGACAGGTCCAAGAGACCCAGTACTTC. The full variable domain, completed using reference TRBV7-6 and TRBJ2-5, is GAGVSQSPRYKVTKRGQDVALRCDPISGHVSLYWYRQALGQGPEFLTYFNYEAQQDKSGLPNDRFSAERPEGSISTLTIQRTEQRDSAMYRCASSIRQVQETQYFGPGTRLLVL.

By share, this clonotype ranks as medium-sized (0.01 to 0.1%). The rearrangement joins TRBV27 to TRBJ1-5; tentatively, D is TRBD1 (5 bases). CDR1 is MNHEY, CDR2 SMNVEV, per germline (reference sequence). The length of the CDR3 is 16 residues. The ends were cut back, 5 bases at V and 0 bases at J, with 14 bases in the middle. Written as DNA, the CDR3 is TGTGCCAGCAGTGCACCCCAGGGTTATAGCAATCAGCCCCAGCATTTT. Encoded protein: CASSAPQGYSNQPQHF.

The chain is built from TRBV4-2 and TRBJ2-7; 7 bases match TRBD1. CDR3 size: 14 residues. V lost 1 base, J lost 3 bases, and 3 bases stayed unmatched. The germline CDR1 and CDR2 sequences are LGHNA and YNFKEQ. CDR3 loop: CASSQGDRSYEQYF. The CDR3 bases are TGTGCCAGCAGCCAAGGGGACAGAAGCTACGAGCAGTACTTC.

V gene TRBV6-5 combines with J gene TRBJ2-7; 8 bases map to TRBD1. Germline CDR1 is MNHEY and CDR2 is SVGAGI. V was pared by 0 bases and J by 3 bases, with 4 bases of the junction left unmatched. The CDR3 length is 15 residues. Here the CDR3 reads CASSYSAGGVYEQYF. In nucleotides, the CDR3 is TGTGCCAGCAGTTACTCAGCAGGGGGCGTCTACGAGCAGTACTTC.

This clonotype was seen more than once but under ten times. CDR3 nucleotide sequence: TGTGCCAGCAGCGATACGAACACTGAAGCTTTCTTT. The encoded protein is CASSDTNTEAFF. This rearrangement joins TRBV25-1 to TRBJ1-1, with D uncertain. The CDR3 sequence is 12 residues long. Trimming left V 6 bases short and J 1 base short, with 6 bases between. Germline CDR1 and CDR2: MGHDK and SYGVNS.

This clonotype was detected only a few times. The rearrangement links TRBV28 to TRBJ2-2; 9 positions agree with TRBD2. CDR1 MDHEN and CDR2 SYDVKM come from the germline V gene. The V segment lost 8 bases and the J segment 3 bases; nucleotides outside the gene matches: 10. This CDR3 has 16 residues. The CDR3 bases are TGTGCCAGCCTCTGGGCGGGAGGGCTCGACACCGGGGAGCTGTTTTTT. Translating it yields CASLWAGGLDTGELFF.

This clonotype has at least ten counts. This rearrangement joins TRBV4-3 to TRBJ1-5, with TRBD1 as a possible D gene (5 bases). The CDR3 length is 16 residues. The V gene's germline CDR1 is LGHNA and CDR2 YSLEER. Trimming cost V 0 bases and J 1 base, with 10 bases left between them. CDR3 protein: CASSQDRDYSNQPQHF. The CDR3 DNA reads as TGCGCCAGCAGCCAAGATAGGGACTACAGCAATCAGCCCCAGCATTTT.

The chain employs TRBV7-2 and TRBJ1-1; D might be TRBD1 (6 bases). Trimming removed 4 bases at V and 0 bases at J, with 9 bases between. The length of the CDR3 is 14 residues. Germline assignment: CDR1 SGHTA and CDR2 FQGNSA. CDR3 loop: CASSWTAVNTEAFF. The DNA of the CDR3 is TGTGCCAGCAGCTGGACAGCCGTGAACACTGAAGCTTTCTTT.

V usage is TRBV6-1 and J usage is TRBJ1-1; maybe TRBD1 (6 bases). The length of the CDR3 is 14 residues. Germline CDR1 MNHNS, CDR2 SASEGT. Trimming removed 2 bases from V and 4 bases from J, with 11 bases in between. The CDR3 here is CASSEHQGSTEAFF. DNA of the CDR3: TGTGCCAGCAGTGAACATCAGGGGAGCACTGAAGCTTTCTTT.

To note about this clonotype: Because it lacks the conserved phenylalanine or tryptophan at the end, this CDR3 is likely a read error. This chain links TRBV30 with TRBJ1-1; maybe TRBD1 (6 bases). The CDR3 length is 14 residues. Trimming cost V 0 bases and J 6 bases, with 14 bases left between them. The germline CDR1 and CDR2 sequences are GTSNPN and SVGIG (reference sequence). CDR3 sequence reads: CAWSVQGWGPEAFL. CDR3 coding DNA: TGTGCCTGGAGTGTACAGGGTTGGGGCCCTGAAGCTTTCTTG.

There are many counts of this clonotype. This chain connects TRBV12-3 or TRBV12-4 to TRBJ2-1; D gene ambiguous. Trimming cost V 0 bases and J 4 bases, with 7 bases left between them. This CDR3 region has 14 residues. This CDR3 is CASSLAVAYNEQFF. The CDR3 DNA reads TGTGCCAGCAGTTTAGCGGTTGCGTACAATGAGCAGTTCTTC.

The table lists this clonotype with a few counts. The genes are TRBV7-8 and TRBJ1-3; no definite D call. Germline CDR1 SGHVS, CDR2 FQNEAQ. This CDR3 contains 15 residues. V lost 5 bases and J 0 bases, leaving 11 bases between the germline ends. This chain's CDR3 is CASSALRSSGNTIYF. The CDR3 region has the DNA TGTGCCAGCAGCGCCTTACGGTCCTCTGGAAACACCATATATTTT. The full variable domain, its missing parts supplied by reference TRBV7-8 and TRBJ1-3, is GAGVSQSPRYKVAKRGQDVALRCDPISGHVSLFWYQQALGQGPEFLTYFQNEAQLDKSGLPSDRFFAERPEGSVSTLKIQRTQQEDSAVYLCASSALRSSGNTIYFGEGSWLTVV.

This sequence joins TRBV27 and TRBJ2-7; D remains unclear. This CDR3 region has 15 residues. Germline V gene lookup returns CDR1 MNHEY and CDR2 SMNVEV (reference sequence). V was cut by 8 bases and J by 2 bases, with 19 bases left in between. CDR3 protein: CASSYPGTATYEQYF. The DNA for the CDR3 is TGTGCCAGCTCCTATCCCGGAACGGCTACCTACGAGCAGTACTTC.

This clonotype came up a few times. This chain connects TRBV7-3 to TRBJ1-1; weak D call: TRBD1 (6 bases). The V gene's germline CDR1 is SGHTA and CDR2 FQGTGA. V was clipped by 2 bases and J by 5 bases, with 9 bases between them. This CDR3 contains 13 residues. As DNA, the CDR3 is TGTGCCAGCAGCTTAGACCAGGGGACTGAAGCTTTCTTT. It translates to CASSLDQGTEAFF.

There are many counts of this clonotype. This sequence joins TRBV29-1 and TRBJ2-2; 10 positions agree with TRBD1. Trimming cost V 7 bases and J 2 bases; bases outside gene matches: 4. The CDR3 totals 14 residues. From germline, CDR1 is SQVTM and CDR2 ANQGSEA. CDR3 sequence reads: CSGLTGGNTGELFF. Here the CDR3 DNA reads TGCAGCGGGCTGACAGGGGGCAACACCGGGGAGCTGTTTTTT.

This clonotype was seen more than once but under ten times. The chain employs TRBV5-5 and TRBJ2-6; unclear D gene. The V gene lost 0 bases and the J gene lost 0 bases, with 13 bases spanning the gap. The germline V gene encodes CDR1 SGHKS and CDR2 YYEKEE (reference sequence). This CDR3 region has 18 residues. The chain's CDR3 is CASSLELSLGSGANVLTF. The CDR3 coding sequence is TGTGCCAGCAGCTTGGAGCTAAGTCTCGGCTCTGGGGCCAACGTCCTGACTTTC.

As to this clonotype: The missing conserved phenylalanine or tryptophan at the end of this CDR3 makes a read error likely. Here the CDR3 DNA reads TGTGCCAGCAGCCAAGCCCCGAGGGGAGAGACCCAGTACTCC. This encodes CASSQAPRGETQYS. This chain joins TRBV3-1 and TRBJ2-5; D tentatively reads TRBD1 or TRBD2 (5 bases each). The CDR3 is 14 residues long. V was trimmed by 1 base and J by 4 bases, leaving 10 bases between them. Germline values: CDR1 LGHDT, CDR2 YNNKEL (reference sequence).

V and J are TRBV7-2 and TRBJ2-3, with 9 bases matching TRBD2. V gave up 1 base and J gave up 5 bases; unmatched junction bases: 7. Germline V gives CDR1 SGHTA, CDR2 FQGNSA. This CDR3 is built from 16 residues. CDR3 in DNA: TGTGCCAGCAGCTTAGTGCGGGGGGGTAGGGGAGATACGCAGTATTTT. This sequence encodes CASSLVRGGRGDTQYF.

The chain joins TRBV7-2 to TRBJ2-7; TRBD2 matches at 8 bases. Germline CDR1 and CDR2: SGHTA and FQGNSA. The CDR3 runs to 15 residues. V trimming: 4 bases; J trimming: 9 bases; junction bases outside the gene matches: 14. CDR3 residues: CASSSQSGGQDRQYF. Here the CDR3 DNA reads TGTGCCAGCAGCTCACAGTCGGGAGGGCAAGACCGGCAGTACTTC.

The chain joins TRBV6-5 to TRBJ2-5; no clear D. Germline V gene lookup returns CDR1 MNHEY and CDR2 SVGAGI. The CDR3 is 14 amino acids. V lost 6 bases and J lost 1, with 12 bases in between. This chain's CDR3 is CASRPSWVQETQYF. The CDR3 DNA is TGTGCCAGCAGGCCCAGTTGGGTCCAAGAGACCCAGTACTTC.

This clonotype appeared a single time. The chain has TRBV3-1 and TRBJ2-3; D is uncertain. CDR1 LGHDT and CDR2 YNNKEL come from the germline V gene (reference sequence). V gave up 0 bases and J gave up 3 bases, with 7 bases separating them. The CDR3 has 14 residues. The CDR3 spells CASSQDYATDTQYF. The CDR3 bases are TGTGCCAGCAGCCAAGATTACGCAACAGATACGCAGTATTTT.